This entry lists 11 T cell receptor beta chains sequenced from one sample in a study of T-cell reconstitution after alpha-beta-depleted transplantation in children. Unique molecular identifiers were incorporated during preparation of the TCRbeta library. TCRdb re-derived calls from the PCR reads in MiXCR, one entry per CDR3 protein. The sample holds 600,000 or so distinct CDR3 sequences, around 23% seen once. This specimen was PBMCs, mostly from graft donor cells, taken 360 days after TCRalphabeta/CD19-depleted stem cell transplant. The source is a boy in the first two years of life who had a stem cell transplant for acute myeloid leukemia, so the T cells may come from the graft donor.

For the CDR3, the DNA is TGTGCCAGCAGTTACCGGGGAGAATGGTCTGGAAACACCATATATTTT. Its protein is CASSYRGEWSGNTIYF. The chain has TRBV6-5 and TRBJ1-3, with D unclear. The CDR3 loop spans 16 amino acids. Germline CDR1 and CDR2: MNHEY and SVGAGI. Trimming took 2 bases from V and 1 from J, leaving 12 bases between them.

CDR3 region: CASSLTALAGANLQDTQYF. CDR3 DNA sequence: TGTGCCAGCAGCTTAACGGCGTTAGCGGGGGCAAACCTGCAGGATACGCAGTATTTT. V usage is TRBV7-2 and J usage is TRBJ2-3; the match to TRBD2 covers 9 bases. The CDR3 contains 19 residues. Unmatched junction bases numbered 18, after V lost 2 bases and J lost 6 bases. Germline V gene lookup returns CDR1 SGHTA and CDR2 FQGNSA.

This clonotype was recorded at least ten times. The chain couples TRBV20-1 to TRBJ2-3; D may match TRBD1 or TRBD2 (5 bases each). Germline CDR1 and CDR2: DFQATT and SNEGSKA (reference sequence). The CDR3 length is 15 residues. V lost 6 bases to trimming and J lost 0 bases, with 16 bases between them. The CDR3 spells CSAARGGPSTDTQYF. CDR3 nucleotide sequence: TGCAGTGCGGCCCGGGGCGGGCCCAGCACAGATACGCAGTATTTT.

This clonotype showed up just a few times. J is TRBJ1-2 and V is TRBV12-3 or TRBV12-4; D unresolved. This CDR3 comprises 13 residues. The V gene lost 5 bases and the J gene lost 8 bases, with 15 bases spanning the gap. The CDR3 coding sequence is TGTGCCAGCAGTCTCCTGGACCGCTTGGGCTACACCTTC. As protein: CASSLLDRLGYTF.

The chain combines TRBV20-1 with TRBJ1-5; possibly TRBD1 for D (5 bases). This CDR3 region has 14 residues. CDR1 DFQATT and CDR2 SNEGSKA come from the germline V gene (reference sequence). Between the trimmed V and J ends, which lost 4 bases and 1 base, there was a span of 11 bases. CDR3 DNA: TGCAGTGCTAAACCGGGACTGAGCAATCAGCCCCAGCATTTT. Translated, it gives CSAKPGLSNQPQHF.

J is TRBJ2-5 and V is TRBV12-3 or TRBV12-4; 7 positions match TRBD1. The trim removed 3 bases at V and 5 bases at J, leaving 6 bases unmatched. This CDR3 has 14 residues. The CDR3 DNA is TGTGCCAGCAGTTTGGAGAACAGGGGCGAGACCCAGTACTTC. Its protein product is CASSLENRGETQYF.

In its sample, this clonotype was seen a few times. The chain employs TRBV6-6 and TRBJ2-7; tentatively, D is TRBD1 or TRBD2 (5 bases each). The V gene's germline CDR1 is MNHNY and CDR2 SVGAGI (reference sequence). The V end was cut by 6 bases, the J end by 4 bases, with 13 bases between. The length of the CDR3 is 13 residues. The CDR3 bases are TGTGCCAGCAGAAAAGACGAGGGGTACGAGCAGTACGTC. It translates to CASRKDEGYEQYV.

The DNA for the CDR3 is TGTGCCAGCAGTGAATCGAAGACAGGAGACCGGGGGGCCCAGTACTTC. Translated: CASSESKTGDRGAQYF. This rearrangement joins TRBV25-1 to TRBJ2-5; perhaps TRBD2 as D (7 bases). Deletions cut 1 base from V and 9 bases from J, with 21 bases between. Per germline, CDR1 MGHDK and CDR2 SYGVNS. This CDR3 comprises 16 residues.

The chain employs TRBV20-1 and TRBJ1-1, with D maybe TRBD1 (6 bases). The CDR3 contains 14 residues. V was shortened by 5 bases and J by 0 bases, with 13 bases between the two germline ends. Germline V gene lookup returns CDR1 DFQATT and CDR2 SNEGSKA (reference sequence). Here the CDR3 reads CSASARGVNTEAFF. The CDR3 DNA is TGCAGTGCTTCTGCCAGGGGTGTGAACACTGAAGCTTTCTTT.

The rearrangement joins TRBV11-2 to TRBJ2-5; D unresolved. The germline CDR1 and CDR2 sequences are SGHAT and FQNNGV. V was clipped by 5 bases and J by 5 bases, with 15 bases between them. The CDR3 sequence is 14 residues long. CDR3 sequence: CASSPEDRRETQYF. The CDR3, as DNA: TGTGCCAGCAGCCCCGAGGACCGCCGGGAGACCCAGTACTTC. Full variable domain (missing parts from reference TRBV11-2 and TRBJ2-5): EAGVAQSPRYKIIEKRQSVAFWCNPISGHATLYWYQQILGQGPKLLIQFQNNGVVDDSQLPKDRFSAERLKGVDSTLKIQPAKLEDSAVYLCASSPEDRRETQYFGPGTRLLVL.

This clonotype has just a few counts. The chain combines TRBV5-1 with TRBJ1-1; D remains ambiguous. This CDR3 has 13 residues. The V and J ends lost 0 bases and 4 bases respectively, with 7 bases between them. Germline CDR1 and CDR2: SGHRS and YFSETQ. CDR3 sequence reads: CASSLDGLTEAFF. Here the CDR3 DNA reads TGCGCCAGCAGCTTGGACGGTCTCACTGAAGCTTTCTTT.